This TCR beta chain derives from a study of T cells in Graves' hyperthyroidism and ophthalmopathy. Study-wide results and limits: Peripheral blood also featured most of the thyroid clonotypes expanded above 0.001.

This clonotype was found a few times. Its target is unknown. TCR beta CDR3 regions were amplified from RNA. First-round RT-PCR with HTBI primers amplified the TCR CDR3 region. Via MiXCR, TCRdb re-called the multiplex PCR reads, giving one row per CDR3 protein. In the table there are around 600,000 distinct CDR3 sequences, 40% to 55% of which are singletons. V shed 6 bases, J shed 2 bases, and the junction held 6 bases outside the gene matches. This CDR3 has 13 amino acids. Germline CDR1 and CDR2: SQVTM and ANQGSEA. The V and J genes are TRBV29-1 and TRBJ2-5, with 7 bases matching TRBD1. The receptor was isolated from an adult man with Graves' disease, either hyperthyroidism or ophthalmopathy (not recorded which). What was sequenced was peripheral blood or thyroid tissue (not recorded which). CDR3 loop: CSVSQGWQETQYF. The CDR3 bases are TGCAGCGTCTCACAGGGGTGGCAAGAGACCCAGTACTTC.